The 9 T cell receptor beta chains reported below all come from one sample, sequenced in a study of OX40 agonist ivuxolimab in advanced cancers. Sequencing was performed with immunoSEQ multiplex PCR; in TCRdb, only in-frame clones are kept and a portion is missing. The sample holds about 91,000 clones, around 88% seen once. The specimen comprised CD4+ or CD8+ T cells sorted from blood, sampled in a trial of the OX40 agonist ivuxolimab. These receptors were collected from an adult with an advanced solid tumor such as melanoma, head and neck, liver or kidney cancer.

The chain carries TRBV6-5 and TRBJ2-5; TRBD2 aligns across 8 bases. With V trimmed by 6 bases and J by 3 bases, 9 bases remained unmatched. Germline lookup yields CDR1 MNHEY and CDR2 SVGAGI. The CDR3 loop spans 15 amino acids. The CDR3 reads CASSLSGGREETQYF. The CDR3 DNA reads as TGTGCCAGCAGCCTCAGCGGGGGAAGGGAAGAGACCCAGTACTTC.

V is TRBV5-1 and J is TRBJ2-7, with D perhaps TRBD2 (6 bases). The CDR3 runs 13 residues. The V and J ends lost 0 bases and 6 bases respectively, with 10 bases between them. The germline V gene encodes CDR1 SGHRS and CDR2 YFSETQ. The DNA for the CDR3 is TGCGCCAGCAGCTTGGGGCAGGAGGGCGAGCAGTACTTC. It encodes CASSLGQEGEQYF.

This CDR3 is CASSLITGGTEAFF. In DNA form, the CDR3 reads TGCGCCAGCAGCCTCATCACAGGGGGAACTGAAGCTTTCTTT. The V and J genes are TRBV4-3 and TRBJ1-1, with 8 nucleotides matching TRBD1. The CDR3 has 14 residues. CDR1 and CDR2 (germline): LGHNA, YSLEER. V trimming: 4 bases; J trimming: 5 bases; junction bases outside the gene matches: 6.

The chain is built from TRBV11-2 and TRBJ1-1; 8 nucleotides align to TRBD1. The CDR3 spans 14 residues. CDR1 SGHAT and CDR2 FQNNGV come from the germline V gene. The J segment lost 4 bases and the V segment lost 5 bases, leaving 6 bases of the junction unmatched. CDR3 amino acids: CASSRDGTGTEAFF. CDR3 coding DNA: TGTGCCAGCAGCCGAGATGGGACAGGCACTGAAGCTTTCTTT. Full variable domain (missing parts from reference TRBV11-2 and TRBJ1-1): EAGVAQSPRYKIIEKRQSVAFWCNPISGHATLYWYQQILGQGPKLLIQFQNNGVVDDSQLPKDRFSAERLKGVDSTLKIQPAKLEDSAVYLCASSRDGTGTEAFFGQGTRLTVV.

The chain carries TRBV5-1 and TRBJ2-5, with 8 bases fitting TRBD1. This CDR3 comprises 15 residues. The V gene's germline CDR1 is SGHRS and CDR2 YFSETQ. V shed 1 base, J shed 2 bases, and the junction held 4 bases outside the gene matches. This CDR3 is CASSLITGGQETQYF. CDR3 DNA: TGCGCCAGCAGCTTGATTACAGGGGGACAAGAGACCCAGTACTTC.

The genes are TRBV19 and TRBJ1-2, with no clear D. The CDR3 length is 12 residues. Germline CDR1 reads LNHDA; CDR2 reads SQIVND (reference sequence). V was clipped by 4 bases and J by 3 bases, with 6 bases between them. The DNA for the CDR3 is TGTGCCAGTAGTAGTCTGGACTATGGCTACACCTTC. Translation: CASSSLDYGYTF.

V gene TRBV18 combines with J gene TRBJ1-2; TRBD1 is a possible D gene (6 bases). Trimming took off 5 bases at V and 2 bases at J, with 9 bases between the two ends. This CDR3 is 13 amino acids long. Germline lookup yields CDR1 KGHSH and CDR2 LQKENI. CDR3: CASSSGQNYGYTF. The CDR3 DNA is TGTGCCAGCTCATCCGGACAGAACTATGGCTACACCTTC.

CDR3 bases: TGTGCCAGCAGTCACAGCACGACCTTGAACACTGAAGCTTTCTTT. Translating gives CASSHSTTLNTEAFF. This rearrangement joins TRBV7-8 to TRBJ1-1, with D hard to call. V was trimmed by 6 bases and J by 0 bases, leaving 14 bases between them. Germline V lookup: CDR1 SGHVS, CDR2 FQNEAQ. The CDR3 has 15 amino acids.

V gene TRBV6-1 combines with J gene TRBJ2-7, with D uncertain. The V gene's germline CDR1 is MNHNS and CDR2 SASEGT. The V end lost 1 base, the J end lost 2 bases, and 9 bases lay between the germline ends. This CDR3 has 14 residues. CDR3 coding DNA: TGTGCCAGCAGTGAAGGGGTCAGCACCTACGAGCAGTACTTC. Its protein is CASSEGVSTYEQYF.